This T cell receptor (beta chain) is drawn from a study of blood T cell repertoires in COVID-19. Study as a whole: T cells, B-cell-depleted T cells, or PBMCs provided the cDNA or gDNA that served as material.

CDR1 and CDR2 from the germline V gene are LNHDA and SQIVND (reference sequence). V lost 7 bases, J lost 6 bases, and 17 bases stayed unmatched. This CDR3 comprises 16 residues. The repertoire was sequenced with immunoSEQ multiplex PCR; TCRdb's copy has only in-frame clones and lacks some. The table has some 300,000 clones, around 87% seen once. Specimen: peripheral blood. The source is a man between 65 and 85 years old with acute or convalescent COVID-19. This chain joins TRBV19 and TRBJ1-2; 7 nucleotides align to TRBD1. For the CDR3, the DNA is TGTGCCAGTACCCCCGGCTCGGGCAGGGGGATTCATGGCTACACCTTC. Its protein is CASTPGSGRGIHGYTF. Filled out from reference TRBV19 and TRBJ1-2, the complete variable domain reads DGGITQSPKYLFRKEGQNVTLSCEQNLNHDAMYWYRQDPGQGLRLIYYSQIVNDFQKGDIAEGYSVSREKKESFPLTVTSAQKNPTAFYLCASTPGSGRGIHGYTFGSGTRLTVV.